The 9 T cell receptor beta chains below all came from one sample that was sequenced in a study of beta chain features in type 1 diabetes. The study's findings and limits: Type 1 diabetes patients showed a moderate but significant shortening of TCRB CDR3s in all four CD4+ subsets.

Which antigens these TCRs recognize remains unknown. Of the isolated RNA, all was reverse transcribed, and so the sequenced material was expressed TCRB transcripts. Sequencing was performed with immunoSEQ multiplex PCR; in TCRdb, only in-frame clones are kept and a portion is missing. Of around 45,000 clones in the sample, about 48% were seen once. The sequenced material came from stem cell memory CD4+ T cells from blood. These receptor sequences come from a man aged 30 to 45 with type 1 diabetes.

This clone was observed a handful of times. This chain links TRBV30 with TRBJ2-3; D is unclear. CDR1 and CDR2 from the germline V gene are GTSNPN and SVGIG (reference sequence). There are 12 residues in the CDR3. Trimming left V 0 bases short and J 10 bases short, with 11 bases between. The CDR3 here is CAWSVPGLPQYF. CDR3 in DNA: TGTGCCTGGAGTGTTCCGGGTCTTCCGCAGTATTTT.

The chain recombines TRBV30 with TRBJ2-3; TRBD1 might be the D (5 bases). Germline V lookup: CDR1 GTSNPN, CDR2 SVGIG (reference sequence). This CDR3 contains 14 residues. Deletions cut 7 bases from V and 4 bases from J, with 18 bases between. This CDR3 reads CAYMDILKADTQYF. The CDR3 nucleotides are TGTGCCTACATGGACATATTAAAGGCAGATACGCAGTATTTT. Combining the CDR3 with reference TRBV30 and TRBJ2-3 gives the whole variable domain SQTIHQWPATLVQPVGSPLSLECTVEGTSNPNLYWYRQAAGRGLQLLFYSVGIGQISSEVPQNLSASRPQDRQFILSSKKLLLSDSGFYLCAYMDILKADTQYFGPGTRLTVL.

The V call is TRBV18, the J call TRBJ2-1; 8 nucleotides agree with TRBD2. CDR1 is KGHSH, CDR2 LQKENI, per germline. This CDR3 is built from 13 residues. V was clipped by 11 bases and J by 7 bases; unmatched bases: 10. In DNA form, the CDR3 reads TGTGCCGCAGTCGGGAGGGCCGGGAATGAGCAGTTCTTC. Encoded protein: CAAVGRAGNEQFF.

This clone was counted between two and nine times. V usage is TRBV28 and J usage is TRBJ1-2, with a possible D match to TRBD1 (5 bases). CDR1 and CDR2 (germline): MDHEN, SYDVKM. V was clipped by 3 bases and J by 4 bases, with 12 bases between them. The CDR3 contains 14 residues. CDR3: CASSLHGGVYGYTF. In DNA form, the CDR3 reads TGTGCCAGCAGTTTGCACGGGGGAGTCTATGGCTACACCTTC.

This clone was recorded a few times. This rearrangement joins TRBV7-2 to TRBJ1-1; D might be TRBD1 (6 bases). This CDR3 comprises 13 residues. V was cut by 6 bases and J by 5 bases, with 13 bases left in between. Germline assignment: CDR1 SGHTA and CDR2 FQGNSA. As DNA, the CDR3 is TGTGCCAGCAGACGGAGAGGGGGAACTGAAGCTTTCTTT. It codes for CASRRRGGTEAFF.

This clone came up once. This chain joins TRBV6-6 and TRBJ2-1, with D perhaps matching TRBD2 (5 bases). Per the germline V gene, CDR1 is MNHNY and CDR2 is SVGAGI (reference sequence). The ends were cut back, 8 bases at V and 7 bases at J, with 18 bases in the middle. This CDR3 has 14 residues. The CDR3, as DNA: TGTGCCAGCGAGACGGACTCGCTAGTTAATGAGCAGTTCTTC. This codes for CASETDSLVNEQFF.

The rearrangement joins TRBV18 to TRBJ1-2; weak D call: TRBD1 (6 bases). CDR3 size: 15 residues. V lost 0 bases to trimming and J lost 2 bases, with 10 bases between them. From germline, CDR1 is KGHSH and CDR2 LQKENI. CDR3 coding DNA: TGTGCCAGCTCACCACCGGATAGGGGGAACTATGGCTACACCTTC. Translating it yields CASSPPDRGNYGYTF.

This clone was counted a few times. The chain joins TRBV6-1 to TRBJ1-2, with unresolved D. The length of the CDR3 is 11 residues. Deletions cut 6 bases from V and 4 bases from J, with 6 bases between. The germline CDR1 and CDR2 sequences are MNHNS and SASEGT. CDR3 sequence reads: CASSGSYGYTF. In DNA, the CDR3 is TGTGCCAGCAGCGGTTCCTATGGCTACACCTTC.

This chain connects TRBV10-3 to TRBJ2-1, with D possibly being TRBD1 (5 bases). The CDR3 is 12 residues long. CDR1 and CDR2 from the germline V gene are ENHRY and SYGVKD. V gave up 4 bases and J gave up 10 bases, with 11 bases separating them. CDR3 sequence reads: CAISGDSGEQFF. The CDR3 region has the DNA TGTGCCATCAGTGGTGACAGTGGAGAGCAGTTCTTC.